Shown below are 3 T cell receptor beta chains from a single sample sequenced in a study of regulatory T cells in long-lasting Graves disease. Construction of TCR beta libraries relied on iRepertoire HTBI primers and on Arm-PCR targeting CDR3 regions. TCRdb re-called the multiplex PCR reads through MiXCR, storing one row per CDR3 protein. Among roughly 560,000 distinct CDR3 sequences listed, around 12% were seen once. Time point reported: newly diagnosed GD, antithyroid drugs for less than 3 months. Extracted RNA from PBMCs served as the source of the TCR library. These same records also appear under a second study, on T cells in Graves' hyperthyroidism and ophthalmopathy.

The sample was peripheral blood mononuclear cells (PBMCs), taken at new diagnosis, from a patient treated with antithyroid drugs. These TCRs come from a woman between 25 and 40 years old with Graves disease.

This clonotype was recorded at least ten times. This rearrangement joins TRBV6-2 or TRBV6-3 to TRBJ2-2; TRBD2 is a possible D gene (5 bases). The ends were cut back, 5 bases at V and 4 bases at J, with 11 bases in the middle. This CDR3 is built from 14 residues. CDR1 is MNHEY, CDR2 SVGEGT, per germline. CDR3: CASSIAGGTGELFF. The CDR3 bases are TGTGCCAGCAGTATCGCGGGCGGCACCGGGGAGCTGTTTTTT.

This clonotype was observed many times. The chain uses TRBV4-1 and TRBJ2-5, with D perhaps matching TRBD2 (5 bases). CDR3 size: 14 residues. Trimming removed 5 bases from V and 4 bases from J, with 14 bases in between. CDR1 and CDR2 (germline): MGHRA, YSYEKL. The CDR3 here is CASSAGVYGETQYF. The CDR3 bases are TGCGCCAGCAGCGCGGGCGTTTACGGAGAGACCCAGTACTTC.

The table lists this clonotype with a few counts. J is TRBJ2-1 and V is TRBV7-2; tentatively, D is TRBD1 (6 bases). Germline V CDR1 and CDR2: SGHTA, FQGNSA. V was pared by 3 bases and J by 0 bases, with 24 bases between. CDR3 length: 20 residues. In DNA, the CDR3 is TGTGCCAGCAGCTTGGAACCACACAGGGAATGGCGGAGCTCCTACAATGAGCAGTTCTTC. Amino acids: CASSLEPHREWRSSYNEQFF.